The 6 T cell receptor beta chains reported below all come from one sample, sequenced in a study of T cell repertoires in cytomegalovirus infection. What these receptors recognize is not known. TCRdb re-called the reads with MiXCR, one entry per CDR3 protein. The data show about 920,000 distinct CDR3 sequences, with roughly a third seen just once and under 15% held by the top ten. The sequenced sample was cultured CD8+ T cells from PBMCs, obtained from culture after CMV antigen stimulation. All receptors derive from a human donor in good health (CMV status not recorded). Some clones in this sample may be carry-over from other donors' samples.

This chain connects TRBV12-3 or TRBV12-4 to TRBJ2-7; perhaps TRBD2 as D (6 bases). The CDR3 has 12 residues. Trimming pared 3 bases from V and 9 bases from J, leaving 12 bases between. The CDR3 DNA reads TGTGCCAGCAGTTTGGGGGGTATGGGGCAGTACGTC. Its protein is CASSLGGMGQYV.

The gene calls are TRBV5-6 and TRBJ2-3, with a possible D match to TRBD2 (5 bases). In germline, CDR1 is SGHDT, CDR2 YYEEEE. V was cut by 4 bases and J by 2 bases, with 8 bases left in between. The CDR3 spans 13 residues. In nucleotides, the CDR3 is TGTGCCAGCAGCAAGCGGTCCACAGATACGCAGTATTTT. It specifies CASSKRSTDTQYF.

This chain connects TRBV4-1 to TRBJ2-7; 9 bases align to TRBD2. CDR1 is MGHRA, CDR2 YSYEKL, per germline. J gave up 1 base and V 2 bases, and 6 bases lay outside the gene matches. CDR3 length: 16 amino acids. As DNA, the CDR3 is TGCGCCAGCAGCCAACCTACTAGCGGGCGGTCCTACGAGCAGTACTTC. Translated: CASSQPTSGRSYEQYF.

The chain couples TRBV6-1 to TRBJ2-1; TRBD2 matches 9 bases. The germline V gene has CDR1 MNHNS and CDR2 SASEGT. This CDR3 region has 21 residues. With V trimmed by 6 bases and J by 0 bases, 21 bases remained unmatched. The CDR3 spells CASSDTDGLAGPPPSYNEQFF. As DNA, the CDR3 is TGTGCCAGCAGCGACACGGACGGGCTAGCGGGGCCTCCTCCCTCCTACAATGAGCAGTTCTTC.

V is TRBV2 and J is TRBJ1-5; TRBD1 aligns across 7 bases. The CDR3 has 13 amino acids. V dropped 7 bases and J dropped 2; count of bases not matched to a gene: 2. Germline loops: CDR1 SNHLY, CDR2 FYNNEI. CDR3 in DNA: TGTGCCAGCAACGGACAGGGCAATCAGCCCCAGCATTTT. It specifies CASNGQGNQPQHF.

This clonotype was seen a few times. V gene TRBV7-6 combines with J gene TRBJ2-5; D gene uncertain. CDR3 length: 15 amino acids. Germline CDR1 is SGHVS and CDR2 is FNYEAQ. V lost 5 bases, J lost 1 base, and 14 bases lay in between. CDR3 amino acids: CASSPRPTRQETQYF. The CDR3 DNA reads as TGTGCCAGCAGCCCCCGCCCTACCCGCCAAGAGACCCAGTACTTC.